The 5 T cell receptor beta chains below come from one sample, sequenced in a study of blood T cell repertoires in COVID-19. Assay: immunoSEQ multiplex PCR; the TCRdb copy retains only in-frame clones and omits some. The data show about 190,000 clones, roughly 80% seen once. Specimen: peripheral blood. These receptors all come from a woman aged 50 to 60 with acute or convalescent COVID-19.

This chain connects TRBV20-1 to TRBJ1-1; TRBD1 matches at 7 bases. V lost 3 bases to trimming and J lost 7 bases; unmatched junction nucleotides: 2. The germline gives CDR1 DFQATT, CDR2 SNEGSKA (reference sequence). This CDR3 has 11 amino acids. This CDR3 reads CSASGTDEAFF. Written as DNA, the CDR3 is TGCAGTGCTAGCGGGACAGATGAAGCTTTCTTT.

This rearrangement joins TRBV19 to TRBJ1-5, with 7 bases fitting TRBD1. CDR1 is LNHDA, CDR2 SQIVND, per germline (reference sequence). The CDR3 loop spans 14 amino acids. V gave up 5 bases and J gave up 11 bases; unmatched junction bases: 12. CDR3 residues: CASSFSDRLATQHF. In nucleotides, the CDR3 is TGTGCCAGTAGTTTTTCGGACAGGCTTGCGACCCAGCATTTT.

The chain is built from TRBV7-6 and TRBJ2-1; 12 bases fit TRBD2. Germline V CDR1 and CDR2: SGHVS, FNYEAQ. The CDR3 sequence is 16 residues long. The trim removed 0 bases at V and 8 bases at J, leaving 5 bases unmatched. CDR3 sequence: CASSLALAGGPYEQFF. CDR3 nucleotide sequence: TGTGCCAGCAGCTTAGCCCTAGCGGGAGGGCCCTATGAGCAGTTCTTC.

The J gene is TRBJ2-3, the V gene TRBV6-5; D might be TRBD2 (6 bases). Germline V lookup: CDR1 MNHEY, CDR2 SVGAGI. The CDR3 sequence is 15 residues long. With 6 bases removed from V and 1 base from J, the gap between germline ends came to 14 bases. CDR3 DNA: TGTGCCAGCAGGGCCCGCGGCGGGGGCACAGATACGCAGTATTTT. This codes for CASRARGGGTDTQYF.

The rearrangement links TRBV6-5 to TRBJ2-2, with 9 positions matching TRBD1. V lost 7 bases to trimming and J lost 6 bases; unmatched junction nucleotides: 6. Per germline, CDR1 MNHEY and CDR2 SVGAGI. This CDR3 contains 14 residues. CDR3: CASTRDRESGELFF. DNA of the CDR3: TGTGCCAGCACTCGGGACAGGGAGTCCGGGGAGCTGTTTTTT.